This passage covers 6 T cell receptor beta chains from one sample sequenced in a study of shared clonotypes between healthy human individuals. Only in-frame clones appear in the TCRdb table, and some are missing; sequencing was by immunoSEQ multiplex PCR. The table has approximately 1.5 million clones, 98% to 99% seen once; the top ten hold roughly 0.35%. Sequencing used naive CD4+ T cells sorted from blood. As for subset: CD45RA+ positively selected. The receptor set was obtained from a man aged 25-45 years in good health.

This clone has only one observation. The gene calls are TRBV4-2 and TRBJ1-1; unclear D gene. In germline, CDR1 is LGHNA, CDR2 YNFKEQ. V was shortened by 4 bases and J by 1 base, with 13 bases between the two germline ends. This CDR3 is built from 15 residues. As DNA, the CDR3 is TGTGCCAGCAGCCTGGGAGGTGGGGAGAACACTGAAGCTTTCTTT. Its translation is CASSLGGGENTEAFF.

The chain has TRBV5-1 and TRBJ2-5; 14 bases line up with TRBD2. Trimming cost V 0 bases and J 4 bases; bases outside gene matches: 5. CDR1 SGHRS and CDR2 YFSETQ come from the germline V gene. The length of the CDR3 is 17 residues. CDR3 bases: TGCGCCAGCAGCTTGGGACTAGCGGGAGGGCGGGGAGAGACCCAGTACTTC. It translates to CASSLGLAGGRGETQYF.

This chain links TRBV19 with TRBJ1-5, with D hard to call. There are 14 residues in the CDR3. Trimming shortened V by 6 bases and J by 0 bases, and 9 bases separated the two germline ends. Germline lookup yields CDR1 LNHDA and CDR2 SQIVND (reference sequence). CDR3 nucleotides: TGTGCCAGTAGAAAGGGTAATAGCAATCAGCCCCAGCATTTT. It specifies CASRKGNSNQPQHF.

The genes are TRBV19 and TRBJ2-3, with D unclear. V was cut by 3 bases and J by 3 bases, with 10 bases left in between. This CDR3 contains 14 residues. CDR1 is LNHDA and CDR2 is SQIVND in the germline V gene (reference sequence). In nucleotides, the CDR3 is TGTGCCAGTAGTATTTTCGGGTTTACAGATACGCAGTATTTT. Its protein is CASSIFGFTDTQYF.

Regarding this clone: Other DNA sequences in the same sample also yield this CDR3. The chain has TRBV5-1 and TRBJ2-5; D possibly corresponds to TRBD1 (6 bases). Germline CDR1 and CDR2: SGHRS and YFSETQ. Trimming removed 0 bases at V and 5 bases at J, with 14 bases between. CDR3 length equals 15 residues. In DNA, the CDR3 is TGCGCCAGCAGCTTGGCAGGGGCGGCGGGCGAGACCCAGTACTTC. This translates into CASSLAGAAGETQYF.

The chain recombines TRBV7-2 with TRBJ2-1; 9 nucleotides align to TRBD2. Germline V gives CDR1 SGHTA, CDR2 FQGNSA. This CDR3 contains 16 residues. V was clipped by 1 base and J by 4 bases; unmatched bases: 5. CDR3 sequence reads: CASSLVFSGSYNEQFF. CDR3 bases: TGTGCCAGCAGCTTAGTCTTTAGCGGGAGTTACAATGAGCAGTTCTTC.